This TCR beta chain was captured by sequencing in a study of cytomegalovirus exposure and HLA in healthy donors. PCR was performed using 60 Vbeta and 13 Jbeta primers. This table comes from immunoSEQ multiplex PCR, and its TCRdb copy is limited to in-frame clones, with some not included. The sample has about 120,000 clones, roughly 80% seen once. The sequence was obtained from a woman aged 40 to 50 in good health and CMV-seropositive. The sample comprised PBMCs.

CDR3 in amino acids: CASSFATGRGSTEAFF. CDR3 DNA: TGTGCCAGCAGCTTCGCTACAGGGCGGGGGAGCACTGAAGCTTTCTTT. The V call is TRBV13, the J call TRBJ1-1, with D perhaps matching TRBD1 (6 bases). V lost 3 bases, J lost 4 bases, and 18 bases lay in between. Germline assignment: CDR1 PRHDT and CDR2 FYEKMQ (reference sequence). This CDR3 contains 16 residues.